This T cell receptor beta chain was sequenced during a study of shared clonotypes between healthy human individuals. Across the whole study: The cohort had a couple of women and a few men, ages 18 to 49.

V was pared by 5 bases and J by 5 bases, with 29 bases between. The CDR3 length is 19 residues. Germline values: CDR1 SGHTA, CDR2 FQGNSA. Sequenced by immunoSEQ multiplex PCR; TCRdb stores in-frame clones only, minus some. The sample gives approximately 460,000 clones, 77% of which show up once; more than 10% is in the top ten. Sequenced sample: PBMCs. V is TRBV7-2 and J is TRBJ2-3; D is perhaps TRBD2 (5 bases). The sequence derives from a middle-aged woman in good health. Some clones in this sample may be carry-over from other donors' samples. The chain's CDR3 is CASSPPGIATLWSEDTQYF. The CDR3 region has the DNA TGTGCCAGCAGCCCTCCGGGGATCGCGACGCTCTGGTCGGAAGATACGCAGTATTTT.